These 18 T cell receptor beta chains originate from one sample sequenced in a study of regulatory T cells in long-lasting Graves disease. Assembly of TCR beta libraries relied on iRepertoire HTBI primers together with Arm-PCR of CDR3 regions. TCRdb re-called the multiplex PCR reads through MiXCR, storing one row per CDR3 protein. This sample carries more than 450,000 distinct CDR3 sequences, more than 10% of them seen once, and the ten largest clones take over 7%. Regarding time point: newly diagnosed GD, antithyroid drugs for less than 3 months. Construction of the TCR library relied on RNA isolated from PBMCs. The same data also contributed to another study, on T cells in Graves' hyperthyroidism and ophthalmopathy.

Sequenced material: peripheral blood mononuclear cells (PBMCs), taken at new diagnosis, from a patient treated with antithyroid drugs. These receptors all come from a woman aged 25 to 39 with Graves disease.

This clonotype occurred a few times. The chain links TRBV9 to TRBJ1-2, with D tentatively TRBD1 (5 bases). The CDR3 runs to 13 residues. The V end was cut by 4 bases, the J end by 7 bases, with 14 bases between. CDR1 SGDLS and CDR2 YYNGEE come from the germline V gene. This CDR3 is CASSPGGFSGYTF. CDR3 nucleotides: TGTGCCAGCAGCCCGGGGGGGTTCTCTGGCTACACCTTC.

This clonotype was recorded a few times. This CDR3 reads CASNSRDSSPYGYTF. In DNA form, the CDR3 reads TGTGCCAGTAATAGCCGGGACAGTTCCCCCTATGGCTACACCTTC. The rearrangement uses TRBV19 and TRBJ1-2; 7 nucleotides align to TRBD1. Trimming removed 7 bases from V and 4 bases from J; junction bases left unmatched: 12. The V gene's germline CDR1 is LNHDA and CDR2 SQIVND (reference sequence). The CDR3 is 15 residues long.

The rearrangement joins TRBV6-2 or TRBV6-3 to TRBJ1-5; the D gene is possibly TRBD1 (6 bases). Deletions cut 7 bases from V and 0 bases from J, with 13 bases between. CDR1 is MNHEY and CDR2 is SVGEGT in the germline V gene. The CDR3 length is 15 residues. CDR3 region: CASKRGGHSNQPQHF. DNA of the CDR3: TGTGCCAGCAAACGGGGGGGGCATAGCAATCAGCCCCAGCATTTT.

The V call is TRBV6-2 or TRBV6-3, the J call TRBJ2-7, with 13 nucleotides matching TRBD2. Germline assignment: CDR1 MNHEY and CDR2 SVGEGT. CDR3 length equals 20 residues. With V trimmed by 4 bases and J by 2 bases, 17 bases remained unmatched. In DNA form, the CDR3 reads TGTGCCAGCAGTTTATCCGCCTACGGACTAGCGGGAGTCTCCACCTACGAGCAGTACTTC. As protein: CASSLSAYGLAGVSTYEQYF.

The chain combines TRBV29-1 with TRBJ1-3; D is uncertain. The CDR3 covers 12 residues. Looked up from germline, CDR1 is SQVTM and CDR2 is ANQGSEA. Between the trimmed V and J ends, which lost 6 bases and 4 bases, there was a span of 10 bases. CDR3 sequence (DNA): TGCAGCGTGCGGACGTCAGGAAACACCATATATTTT. It encodes CSVRTSGNTIYF. The full variable domain, with the rest looked up from reference TRBV29-1 and TRBJ1-3, is SAVISQKPSRDICQRGTSLTIQCQVDSQVTMMFWYRQQPGQSLTLIATANQGSEATYESGFVIDKFPISRPNLTFSTLTVSNMSPEDSSIYLCSVRTSGNTIYFGEGSWLTVV.

This clonotype has at least ten counts. This chain joins TRBV2 and TRBJ1-1; the D is unclear. The CDR3 sequence is 15 residues long. Trimming pared 1 base from V and 4 bases from J, leaving 13 bases between. The germline CDR1 and CDR2 sequences are SNHLY and FYNNEI. The CDR3, as DNA: TGTGCCAGCAGTGAAGAGAACGGCCCGAGCACTGAAGCTTTCTTT. Its translation: CASSEENGPSTEAFF.

With regard to this clonotype: This may stem from a read error, because a much larger clone lies one nucleotide away. The chain joins TRBV6-1 to TRBJ2-1; 12 bases align to TRBD2. This CDR3 has 14 amino acids. Germline CDR1 MNHNS, CDR2 SASEGT. DNA of the CDR3: TGTGCCAGCCATGGACTAGCGGGATACAATGAGCAGTTATTC. Its translation: CASHGLAGYNEQLF.

Remarks on this clonotype: A read error is possible here, since a much larger clone lies one base away. The chain employs TRBV19 and TRBJ2-7; 12 bases agree with TRBD2. Losses at the gene ends were 7 bases for V and 4 bases for J; bases not matched to a gene: 5. Germline V lookup: CDR1 LNHDA, CDR2 SQIVND (reference sequence). This CDR3 region has 14 residues. The CDR3: CASTSTSGGYEQYF. In DNA form, the CDR3 reads TGTGCCAGTACTTCGACTAGCGGGGGATACGAGCAGTACTTC.

The chain is built from TRBV5-1 and TRBJ1-6; no clear D. Germline-derived CDR1 and CDR2 are SGHRS and YFSETQ. The CDR3 runs to 15 residues. Trimming pared 0 bases from V and 4 bases from J, leaving 8 bases between. CDR3: CASSLGFGYNSPLHF. The DNA of the CDR3 is TGCGCCAGCAGCTTGGGGTTTGGGTATAATTCACCCCTCCACTTT.

This clonotype appeared many times. The chain is built from TRBV20-1 and TRBJ2-1, with 8 bases fitting TRBD2. The CDR3 sequence is 12 residues long. Germline values: CDR1 DFQATT, CDR2 SNEGSKA (reference sequence). V shed 1 base, J shed 13 bases, and the junction held 6 bases outside the gene matches. CDR3 in amino acids: CSARGAGVGQFF. CDR3 bases: TGCAGTGCTAGAGGAGCGGGAGTAGGACAGTTCTTC.

The sample holds many counts of this clonotype. The chain employs TRBV6-1 and TRBJ1-6, with a tentative D call TRBD1 (6 bases). Per germline, CDR1 MNHNS and CDR2 SASEGT. Trimming removed 5 bases at V and 10 bases at J, with 15 bases between. CDR3 size: 14 residues. The CDR3 bases are TGTGCCAGCAGTCCCGTAGGGGGTTTGTCACCCCTCCACTTT. Amino acid sequence: CASSPVGGLSPLHF.

Ten or more counts support this clonotype. J is TRBJ2-2 and V is TRBV27, with no clear D. The V gene's germline CDR1 is MNHEY and CDR2 SMNVEV (reference sequence). V was shortened by 6 bases and J by 7 bases, with 21 bases between the two germline ends. The CDR3 contains 16 residues. CDR3 sequence: CASSRQISAVIGELFF. CDR3 nucleotide sequence: TGTGCCAGCAGCCGACAAATATCCGCCGTCATCGGGGAGCTGTTTTTT.

The sample holds many counts of this clonotype. This chain joins TRBV7-9 and TRBJ2-6; the D is unclear. Germline loops: CDR1 SEHNR, CDR2 FQNEAQ (reference sequence). V lost 4 bases to trimming and J lost 4 bases, with 14 bases between them. This CDR3 region has 16 residues. The CDR3 here is CASSSTTAPGANVLTF. In nucleotides, the CDR3 is TGTGCCAGCAGCTCGACGACGGCTCCGGGGGCCAACGTCCTGACTTTC.

This clonotype was observed many times. CDR3 DNA: TGTGCCATCGCGCTGGACAATGAGCAGTTCTTC. It codes for CAIALDNEQFF. The V call is TRBV10-3, the J call TRBJ2-1; D is unresolved. Germline lookup yields CDR1 ENHRY and CDR2 SYGVKD. CDR3 size: 11 residues. The V gene lost 8 bases and the J gene lost 5 bases, with 7 bases spanning the gap.

This clonotype has a count of ten or more. The chain is built from TRBV6-1 and TRBJ1-2; a weak D match, TRBD1 (6 bases). Deletions cut 6 bases from V and 4 bases from J, with 15 bases between. CDR3 length: 14 amino acids. Germline CDR1 and CDR2: MNHNS and SASEGT. CDR3 DNA sequence: TGTGCCAGCAGGGGGACGGGGGGCGGCTATGGCTACACCTTC. Amino acid sequence: CASRGTGGGYGYTF.

Remarks on this clonotype: This likely comes from a read error, as the CDR3 has no conserved phenylalanine or tryptophan at its end. The V gene is TRBV5-6, the J gene TRBJ2-1; the D is unclear. This CDR3 comprises 15 residues. Germline V gene data show CDR1 as SGHDT and CDR2 as YYEEEE. The germline V and J ends were trimmed by 0 bases and 6 bases, with 13 bases remaining between them. In DNA form, the CDR3 reads TGTGCCAGCAGCTTGGTTCAGGTATTTGTCAATGAGCAGTTCTCC. This codes for CASSLVQVFVNEQFS.

V is TRBV6-5 and J is TRBJ1-1; tentatively, D is TRBD1 (5 bases). Trimming removed 2 bases from V and 1 base from J, with 11 bases in between. The germline CDR1 and CDR2 sequences are MNHEY and SVGAGI. There are 15 residues in the CDR3. CDR3 residues: CASSYAGLQNTEAFF. The CDR3 coding sequence is TGTGCCAGCAGTTACGCGGGACTTCAGAACACTGAAGCTTTCTTT.

This clonotype was counted a few times. The chain combines TRBV6-4 with TRBJ2-3, with D tentatively TRBD1 (5 bases). The germline V and J ends were trimmed by 0 bases and 3 bases, with 10 bases remaining between them. The CDR3 runs 15 residues. Germline CDR1 MRHNA, CDR2 SNTAGT. The CDR3 DNA sequence: TGTGCCAGCAGTGACTCCAGGGCAGGGACAGATACGCAGTATTTT. This gives the protein CASSDSRAGTDTQYF.